This TCR beta chain was captured in a study of Graves' ophthalmopathy and Graves' hyperthyroidism. The sequenced template was RNA, covering the TCR beta CDR3 region. In the first round, RT-PCR was carried out with HTBI primers, and a multiplex PCR formed the second round. TCRdb reprocessed the multiplex PCR reads via MiXCR and lists one record per CDR3 protein. The sample consists of hundreds of thousands of distinct CDR3 sequences, roughly two fifths of them appearing once. V lost 5 bases to trimming and J lost 5 bases, with 12 bases between them. The CDR3 runs 13 residues. Germline assignment: CDR1 SEHNR and CDR2 FQNEAQ (reference sequence). This clonotype was found many times.

The chain uses TRBV7-9 and TRBJ2-5; tentatively, D is TRBD1 (5 bases). The sequenced sample consisted of peripheral blood. This TCR came from an adult man with Graves' ophthalmopathy. The CDR3 DNA reads TGTGCCAGCAGCACTCAGGGTAGGGAGACCCAGTACTTC. This gives the protein CASSTQGRETQYF. Full variable domain (missing parts from reference TRBV7-9 and TRBJ2-5): DTGVSQNPRHKITKRGQNVTFRCDPISEHNRLYWYRQTLGQGPEFLTYFQNEAQLEKSRLLSDRFSAERPKGSFSTLEIQRTEQGDSAMYLCASSTQGRETQYFGPGTRLLVL.